The 18 T cell receptor beta chains below come from one sample, sequenced in a study of T cell repertoires in cytomegalovirus infection. Each CDR3 protein gets one entry after TCRdb re-called the reads with MiXCR. Of about 130,000 distinct CDR3 sequences listed, under 30% were seen once; the top ten hold 34%. Antigen specificity for these receptors is unknown. The sequencing input was PBMCs, sequenced either directly or after in vitro stimulation (not recorded which). Source of these receptors: a human donor in good health (CMV status not recorded). Some clones in this sample may be carry-over from other donors' samples.

This chain joins TRBV28 and TRBJ2-7, with 13 bases that match TRBD2. The V gene end was trimmed by 6 bases and the J gene end by 5 bases; junction bases not matched to a gene: 7. Germline CDR1 is MDHEN and CDR2 is SYDVKM. The CDR3 is 15 residues long. In nucleotides, the CDR3 is TGTGCCAGCAGCTTCGGACTAGCGGGAGTCAACGAGCAGTACTTC. Its protein product is CASSFGLAGVNEQYF.

This sequence joins TRBV14 and TRBJ1-2; possible D gene TRBD1, 6 bases. The CDR3 loop spans 14 amino acids. V was cut by 0 bases and J by 7 bases, with 12 bases left in between. Germline CDR1 SGHDN, CDR2 FVKESK. This CDR3 reads CASSQDWAGAGYTF. The CDR3 nucleotides are TGTGCCAGCAGCCAAGACTGGGCAGGGGCTGGCTACACCTTC.

The sample holds many counts of this clonotype. This chain joins TRBV7-2 and TRBJ2-1; 12 bases are shared with TRBD2. V trimming: 5 bases; J trimming: 9 bases; junction bases outside the gene matches: 8. This CDR3 comprises 15 residues. Germline-derived CDR1 and CDR2 are SGHTA and FQGNSA. The CDR3 nucleotides read TGTGCCAGCAGCGTAGAGGGACTAGCGGGTAGTGAGCAGTTCTTC. Translation: CASSVEGLAGSEQFF. Drawing the rest from reference TRBV7-2 and TRBJ2-1, the complete variable domain is GAGVSQSPSNKVTEKGKDVELRCDPISGHTALYWYRQSLGQGLEFLIYFQGNSAPDKSGLPSDRFSAERTGGSVSTLTIQRTQQEDSAVYLCASSVEGLAGSEQFFGPGTRLTVL.

The rearrangement joins TRBV29-1 to TRBJ2-3; TRBD1 matches at 7 bases. Germline loops: CDR1 SQVTM, CDR2 ANQGSEA. V lost 8 bases and J lost 0; bases outside the gene matches: 5. This CDR3 is built from 13 residues. The CDR3 DNA reads TGCAGCTCACAGGGGCATAGCACAGATACGCAGTATTTT. Translated, it gives CSSQGHSTDTQYF.

V and J are TRBV6-2 or TRBV6-3 and TRBJ2-1; no clear D gene. Germline V gene data show CDR1 as MNHEY and CDR2 as SVGEGT. The CDR3 runs 16 residues. With 2 bases removed from V and 1 base from J, the gap between germline ends came to 12 bases. CDR3 bases: TGTGCCAGCAGTTACGGTGAAGTAGGGTCCTACAATGAGCAGTTCTTC. Translation gives CASSYGEVGSYNEQFF.

The rearrangement uses TRBV12-3 or TRBV12-4 and TRBJ2-2, with 13 bases that match TRBD2. The CDR3 is 17 amino acids. Losses at the gene ends were 4 bases for V and 6 bases for J; bases not matched to a gene: 8. The CDR3 region has the DNA TGTGCCAGCAGTTCCCTTGGACTAGCGGGAGTTCCCGGGGAGCTGTTTTTT. Translation: CASSSLGLAGVPGELFF.

This clonotype occurred a few times. The chain employs TRBV5-1 and TRBJ2-1; perhaps TRBD2 as D (5 bases). Germline-derived CDR1 and CDR2 are SGHRS and YFSETQ. Trimming left V 0 bases short and J 4 bases short, with 11 bases between. The CDR3 contains 15 residues. The CDR3 DNA is TGCGCCAGCAGCTTGGCTAGCTTGGGGTACAATGAGCAGTTCTTC. Translation gives CASSLASLGYNEQFF.

This clonotype was seen a handful of times. This chain joins TRBV7-2 and TRBJ1-2; TRBD1 is a possible D gene (5 bases). Trimming took off 5 bases at V and 6 bases at J, with 19 bases between the two ends. The CDR3 is 15 amino acids. The germline CDR1 and CDR2 sequences are SGHTA and FQGNSA. In DNA, the CDR3 is TGTGCCAGCAGCCTCCGGGACCAAAAAGCAAATGGCTACACCTTC. This sequence encodes CASSLRDQKANGYTF.

CDR3 DNA: TGTGCCAGCAGTTTGGGCGGGGGTAAAGTGGATGAGCAGTTCTTC. Translating gives CASSLGGGKVDEQFF. V gene TRBV12-3 or TRBV12-4 combines with J gene TRBJ2-1, with 7 bases aligning to TRBD2. This CDR3 contains 15 residues. Losses at the gene ends were 3 bases for V and 8 bases for J; bases not matched to a gene: 10.

The sample holds many counts of this clonotype. The genes are TRBV7-6 and TRBJ2-5; 7 positions match TRBD1. The germline gives CDR1 SGHVS, CDR2 FNYEAQ. Trimming at V came to 5 bases and at J to 4 bases, leaving 7 bases not matched to a gene. CDR3 length equals 14 residues. The CDR3 reads CASSLRAGGETQYF. CDR3 nucleotide sequence: TGTGCCAGCAGCCTCAGGGCAGGGGGAGAGACCCAGTACTTC.

This rearrangement joins TRBV11-2 to TRBJ1-1, with TRBD1 matching over 7 bases. The CDR3 is 13 amino acids. CDR1 SGHAT and CDR2 FQNNGV come from the germline V gene. The V and J ends lost 4 bases and 2 bases, in that order; junction bases with no gene match: 1. The CDR3 DNA follows: TGTGCCAGCAGCTGGGACAGAAACACTGAAGCTTTCTTT. This sequence encodes CASSWDRNTEAFF.

The chain couples TRBV7-9 to TRBJ2-3; D remains unclear. Trimming left V 4 bases short and J 8 bases short, with 10 bases between. The germline CDR1 and CDR2 sequences are SEHNR and FQNEAQ (reference sequence). The CDR3 consists of 12 residues. CDR3 in amino acids: CASSSSLGTQYF. CDR3 in DNA: TGTGCCAGCAGCTCCTCCCTGGGTACGCAGTATTTT.

This clonotype was found many times. The J gene is TRBJ2-7, the V gene TRBV7-2, with D uncertain. The V and J ends lost 3 bases and 0 bases respectively, with 9 bases between them. The CDR3 runs 14 residues. Germline V gene lookup returns CDR1 SGHTA and CDR2 FQGNSA. The CDR3 DNA follows: TGTGCCAGCAGCTTCGGCGGTCTCTCCTACGAGCAGTACTTC. This encodes CASSFGGLSYEQYF.

This rearrangement joins TRBV7-2 to TRBJ1-1, with 12 bases fitting TRBD1. Germline CDR1 reads SGHTA; CDR2 reads FQGNSA. Germline trimming cut 4 bases from V and 4 bases from J; bases unmatched to any gene: 13. The CDR3 sequence is 18 residues long. DNA of the CDR3: TGTGCCAGCAGCTCCCTTCCCGGGACAGGGGGCTCCCGCACTGAAGCTTTCTTT. Translated: CASSSLPGTGGSRTEAFF.

This clonotype was recorded many times. The chain has TRBV12-3 or TRBV12-4 and TRBJ2-5; D may be TRBD1 (5 bases). V was clipped by 3 bases and J by 5 bases, with 13 bases between them. This CDR3 comprises 14 residues. CDR3 protein: CASSFQGFGETQYF. CDR3 nucleotides: TGTGCCAGCAGTTTCCAGGGTTTTGGTGAGACCCAGTACTTC.

This clonotype was detected ten times or more. The V gene is TRBV7-2, the J gene TRBJ2-1; 12 nucleotides align to TRBD2. CDR1 and CDR2 (germline): SGHTA, FQGNSA. The CDR3 length is 17 residues. V lost 4 bases to trimming and J lost 9 bases; unmatched junction nucleotides: 13. The CDR3 here is CASSSYPTSGRFGEQFF. In nucleotides, the CDR3 is TGTGCCAGCAGCTCTTACCCGACTAGCGGGAGATTTGGTGAGCAGTTCTTC.

A note on this clonotype: This may come from a read error, since a much larger clone is one base off. The CDR3 loop is CASCATGGAYGYTF. As DNA, the CDR3 is TGTGCCAGCTGCGCTACAGGGGGGGCCTATGGCTACACCTTC. The V gene is TRBV7-2, the J gene TRBJ1-2; 8 nucleotides match TRBD1. Germline CDR1 is SGHTA and CDR2 is FQGNSA. The ends lost 8 bases at V and 4 bases at J; junction bases unmatched: 9. The CDR3 loop spans 14 amino acids.

The J gene is TRBJ2-5, the V gene TRBV20-1; 11 bases fit TRBD2. The CDR3 spans 15 residues. Germline V CDR1 and CDR2: DFQATT, SNEGSKA (reference sequence). With 5 bases clipped from V and 5 bases from J, the junction kept 10 bases outside the gene matches. CDR3 nucleotide sequence: TGCAGTGCTCCGGTGACTAGCGGGACGGGGGAGACCCAGTACTTC. Translation: CSAPVTSGTGETQYF.